The rows below give T cell receptor beta chains drawn from one sample of a study of blood T cell repertoires in COVID-19. Data came from immunoSEQ multiplex PCR; TCRdb stores just in-frame clones and leaves some out. The sample holds 95,000 to 120,000 clones, over 65% seen once. Sample: peripheral blood. The receptors were sampled from a woman aged 40 to 50 with acute or convalescent COVID-19. The CDR3 runs from the conserved cysteine through the conserved F or W. Each record gives: J gene, D gene, CDR3 length, V gene, clone size, CDR3 DNA, CDR3 protein. D genes are given only for firm matches. Size is stated for part of the rows, as once, few or many counts, or as a class when the clone is expanded.

j_call: TRBJ2-7; d_call: TRBD2; cdr3_length: 14; v_call: TRBV10-3; clone_size: -; cdr3_nt: TGTGCCATCAGTGATCGGCGGGGGGCCCACGAGCAGTACTTC; cdr3_aa: CAISDRRGAHEQYF
j_call: TRBJ2-2; d_call: -; cdr3_length: 13; v_call: TRBV12-3/TRBV12-4; clone_size: -; cdr3_nt: TGTGCCAGCAACGATCCGCCGGGCGGGGAGCTGTTTTTT; cdr3_aa: CASNDPPGGELFF
j_call: TRBJ2-7; d_call: TRBD1; cdr3_length: 18; v_call: TRBV7-8; clone_size: -; cdr3_nt: TGTGCCAGCAGCTTATGGAGTTTTATGGGACAGGGGGCCTACGAGCAGTACTTC; cdr3_aa: CASSLWSFMGQGAYEQYF
j_call: TRBJ1-2; d_call: -; cdr3_length: 13; v_call: TRBV30; clone_size: -; cdr3_nt: TGTGCCTGGAGTTTAACACAGAACTATGGCTACACCTTC; cdr3_aa: CAWSLTQNYGYTF
j_call: TRBJ2-7; d_call: TRBD1; cdr3_length: 14; v_call: TRBV11-3; clone_size: -; cdr3_nt: TGTGCCAGCAGCCTAGACGGACAGGGCCACGAGCAGTACTTC; cdr3_aa: CASSLDGQGHEQYF
j_call: TRBJ2-3; d_call: -; cdr3_length: 18; v_call: TRBV4-1; clone_size: -; cdr3_nt: TGCGCCAGCAGCCAATCCCACTTCACTAGCCCACCGTACGATACGCAGTATTTT; cdr3_aa: CASSQSHFTSPPYDTQYF
j_call: TRBJ2-1; d_call: TRBD1; cdr3_length: 13; v_call: TRBV7-8; clone_size: -; cdr3_nt: TGTGCCAGCAGCTTCGACAGGGACAATGAGCAGTTCTTC; cdr3_aa: CASSFDRDNEQFF
j_call: TRBJ1-2; d_call: TRBD1; cdr3_length: 13; v_call: TRBV29-1; clone_size: once; cdr3_nt: TGCAGCGTTGAGGGACAGGGGGCCAATGGCTACACCTTC; cdr3_aa: CSVEGQGANGYTF
j_call: TRBJ2-7; d_call: -; cdr3_length: 11; v_call: TRBV12-3/TRBV12-4; clone_size: few; cdr3_nt: TGTGCCAGCAGTTTCCTCCACGAGCAGTACTTC; cdr3_aa: CASSFLHEQYF
j_call: TRBJ1-3; d_call: -; cdr3_length: 14; v_call: TRBV25-1; clone_size: -; cdr3_nt: TGTGCCAGCTCAGGGGACGTCTCTGGAAACACCATATATTTT; cdr3_aa: CASSGDVSGNTIYF
j_call: TRBJ2-2; d_call: TRBD1; cdr3_length: 14; v_call: TRBV7-7; clone_size: -; cdr3_nt: TGTGCCAGCAGCTGGGACAGGGACACCGGGGAGCTGTTTTTT; cdr3_aa: CASSWDRDTGELFF
j_call: TRBJ2-7; d_call: -; cdr3_length: 12; v_call: TRBV5-1; clone_size: -; cdr3_nt: TGCGCCAGCGCGGAGTCCTCCTACGAGCAGTACTTC; cdr3_aa: CASAESSYEQYF
j_call: TRBJ1-4; d_call: -; cdr3_length: 14; v_call: TRBV6-5; clone_size: -; cdr3_nt: TGTGCCAGCAGACAGGGAGCAACTAATGAAAAACTGTTTTTT; cdr3_aa: CASRQGATNEKLFF
j_call: TRBJ1-1; d_call: TRBD1; cdr3_length: 13; v_call: TRBV5-1; clone_size: -; cdr3_nt: TGCGCCAGCGGCGACAGGGGGCAAACTGAAGCTTTCTTT; cdr3_aa: CASGDRGQTEAFF
j_call: TRBJ1-2; d_call: TRBD1; cdr3_length: 15; v_call: TRBV7-9; clone_size: -; cdr3_nt: TGTGCCAGCAGCTTAGGGACAGGGCTTAACTATGGCTACACCTTC; cdr3_aa: CASSLGTGLNYGYTF
j_call: TRBJ2-7; d_call: TRBD2; cdr3_length: 14; v_call: TRBV19; clone_size: once; cdr3_nt: TGTGCCAGTAGTATTGGGGGGGTCGTCTACGAGCAGTACTTC; cdr3_aa: CASSIGGVVYEQYF
j_call: TRBJ2-3; d_call: -; cdr3_length: 14; v_call: TRBV2; clone_size: -; cdr3_nt: TGTGCCACCAGAAGCCTAGGGGGCACAGATACGCAGTATTTT; cdr3_aa: CATRSLGGTDTQYF
j_call: TRBJ1-4; d_call: TRBD1; cdr3_length: 15; v_call: TRBV3-1/TRBV3-2; clone_size: -; cdr3_nt: TGTGCCAGCAGCCCTTCGCCGGGACAGCTGGAAAAACTGTTTTTT; cdr3_aa: CASSPSPGQLEKLFF
j_call: TRBJ1-2; d_call: -; cdr3_length: 11; v_call: TRBV30; clone_size: -; cdr3_nt: TGTGCCTGGAGCACAGGGCCCGGCTACACCTTC; cdr3_aa: CAWSTGPGYTF
j_call: TRBJ1-1; d_call: -; cdr3_length: 13; v_call: TRBV12-3/TRBV12-4; clone_size: -; cdr3_nt: TGTGCCAGCAGTTTACTATTGAACACTGAAGCTTTCTTT; cdr3_aa: CASSLLLNTEAFF
j_call: TRBJ2-6; d_call: TRBD2; cdr3_length: 17; v_call: TRBV7-3; clone_size: -; cdr3_nt: TGTGCCAGCAGCTTTAGCGGGGGAGACTCTGGGGCCAACGTCCTGACTTTC; cdr3_aa: CASSFSGGDSGANVLTF
j_call: TRBJ2-3; d_call: -; cdr3_length: 15; v_call: TRBV19; clone_size: -; cdr3_nt: TGTGCCAGTAGTATTGGGTGGGCCAGAGGGGATACGCAGTATTTT; cdr3_aa: CASSIGWARGDTQYF